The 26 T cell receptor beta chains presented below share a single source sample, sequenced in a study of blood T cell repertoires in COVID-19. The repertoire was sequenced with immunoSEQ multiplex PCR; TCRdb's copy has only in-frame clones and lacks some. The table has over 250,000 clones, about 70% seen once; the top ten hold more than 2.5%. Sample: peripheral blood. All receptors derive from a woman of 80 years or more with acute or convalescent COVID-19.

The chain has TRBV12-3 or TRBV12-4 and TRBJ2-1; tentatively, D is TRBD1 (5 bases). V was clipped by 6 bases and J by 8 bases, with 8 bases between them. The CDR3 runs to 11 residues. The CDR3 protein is CASSQGYEQFF. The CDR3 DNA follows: TGTGCCAGCAGCCAGGGATATGAGCAGTTCTTC.

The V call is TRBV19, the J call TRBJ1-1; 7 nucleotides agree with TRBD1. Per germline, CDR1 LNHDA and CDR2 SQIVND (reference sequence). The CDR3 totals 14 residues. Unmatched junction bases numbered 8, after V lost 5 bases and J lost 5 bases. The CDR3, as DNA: TGTGCCAGTAGTCCCCACCGGGACAGTACTGAAGCTTTCTTT. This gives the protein CASSPHRDSTEAFF.

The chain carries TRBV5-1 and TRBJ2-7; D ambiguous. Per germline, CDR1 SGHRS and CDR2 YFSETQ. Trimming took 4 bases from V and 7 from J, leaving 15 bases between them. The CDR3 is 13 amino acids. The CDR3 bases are TGCGCCAGCAGCCTCCAGGCCGCTGGGGAGCAGTACTTC. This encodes CASSLQAAGEQYF.

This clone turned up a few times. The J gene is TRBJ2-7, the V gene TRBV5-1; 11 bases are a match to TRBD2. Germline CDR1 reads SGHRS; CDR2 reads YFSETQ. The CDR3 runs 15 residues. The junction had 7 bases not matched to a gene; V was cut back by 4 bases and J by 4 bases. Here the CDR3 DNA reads TGCGCCAGCAGCCCCGGGACTAGCGGTCCTTACGAGCAGTACTTC. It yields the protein CASSPGTSGPYEQYF.

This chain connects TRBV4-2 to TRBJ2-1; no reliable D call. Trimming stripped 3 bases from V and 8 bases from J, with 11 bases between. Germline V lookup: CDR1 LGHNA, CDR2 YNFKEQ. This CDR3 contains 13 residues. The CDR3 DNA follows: TGTGCCAGCAGCCAGCTGACTGGCGATGAGCAGTTCTTC. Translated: CASSQLTGDEQFF.

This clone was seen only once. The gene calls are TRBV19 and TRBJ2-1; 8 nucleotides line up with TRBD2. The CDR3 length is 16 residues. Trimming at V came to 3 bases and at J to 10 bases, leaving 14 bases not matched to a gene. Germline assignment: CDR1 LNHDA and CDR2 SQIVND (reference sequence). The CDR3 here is CASSIRTPRSGGEQFF. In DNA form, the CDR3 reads TGTGCCAGTAGTATCCGGACTCCCAGATCGGGAGGGGAGCAGTTCTTC.

This chain's CDR3 is CASSSGLTSGADNEQFF. DNA of the CDR3: TGTGCCAGCAGCTCCGGCCTAACTAGCGGGGCCGACAATGAGCAGTTCTTC. The rearrangement links TRBV4-2 to TRBJ2-1, with 10 bases fitting TRBD2. After removal of 5 bases from V and 5 bases from J, the junction contained 12 bases not matched to a gene. The germline V gene has CDR1 LGHNA and CDR2 YNFKEQ. The CDR3 runs 17 residues.

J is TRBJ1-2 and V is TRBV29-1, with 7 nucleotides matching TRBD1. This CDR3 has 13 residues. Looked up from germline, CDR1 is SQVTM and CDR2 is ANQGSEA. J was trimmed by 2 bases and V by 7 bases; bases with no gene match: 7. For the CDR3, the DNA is TGCAGCGCTGGGGACAGACTAAACTATGGCTACACCTTC. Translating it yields CSAGDRLNYGYTF.

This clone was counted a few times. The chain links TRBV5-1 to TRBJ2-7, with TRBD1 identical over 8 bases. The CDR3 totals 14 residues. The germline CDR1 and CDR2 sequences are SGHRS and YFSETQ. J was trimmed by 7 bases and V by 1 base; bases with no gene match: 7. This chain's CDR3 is CASSLTGQEEEQYF. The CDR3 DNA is TGCGCCAGCAGCTTGACGGGACAGGAGGAGGAGCAGTACTTC.

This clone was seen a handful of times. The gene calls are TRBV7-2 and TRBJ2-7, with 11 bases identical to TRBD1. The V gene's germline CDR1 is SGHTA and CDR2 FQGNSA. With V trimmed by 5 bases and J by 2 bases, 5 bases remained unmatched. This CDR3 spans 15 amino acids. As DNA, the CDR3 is TGTGCCAGCAGCACCGGGACAGGGGGACCCTACGAGCAGTACTTC. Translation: CASSTGTGGPYEQYF.

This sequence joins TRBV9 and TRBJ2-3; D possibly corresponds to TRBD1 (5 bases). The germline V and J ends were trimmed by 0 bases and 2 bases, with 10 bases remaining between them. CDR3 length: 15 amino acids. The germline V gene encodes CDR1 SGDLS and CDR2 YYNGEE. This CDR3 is CASSVGNRNTDTQYF. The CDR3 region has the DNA TGTGCCAGCAGCGTAGGGAACAGGAACACAGATACGCAGTATTTT. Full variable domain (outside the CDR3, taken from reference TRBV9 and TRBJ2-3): DSGVTQTPKHLITATGQRVTLRCSPRSGDLSVYWYQQSLDQGLQFLIQYYNGEERAKGNILERFSAQQFPDLHSELNLSSLELGDSALYFCASSVGNRNTDTQYFGPGTRLTVL.

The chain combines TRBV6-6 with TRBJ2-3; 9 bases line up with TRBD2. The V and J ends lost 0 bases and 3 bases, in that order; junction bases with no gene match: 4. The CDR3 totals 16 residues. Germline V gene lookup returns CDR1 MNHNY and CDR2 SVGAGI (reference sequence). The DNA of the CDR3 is TGTGCCAGCAGTTACTCCGGCGGGGGGGCTACAGATACGCAGTATTTT. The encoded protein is CASSYSGGGATDTQYF.

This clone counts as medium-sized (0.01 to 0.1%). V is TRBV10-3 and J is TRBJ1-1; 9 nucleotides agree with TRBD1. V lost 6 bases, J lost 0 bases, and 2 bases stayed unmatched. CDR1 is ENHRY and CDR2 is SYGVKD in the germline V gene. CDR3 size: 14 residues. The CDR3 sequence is CAIRGQGLNTEAFF. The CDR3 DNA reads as TGTGCCATCAGGGGACAGGGCTTGAACACTGAAGCTTTCTTT.

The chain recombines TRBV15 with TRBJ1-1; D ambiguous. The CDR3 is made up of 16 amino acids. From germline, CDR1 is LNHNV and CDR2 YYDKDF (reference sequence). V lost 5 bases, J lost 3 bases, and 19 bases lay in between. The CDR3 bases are TGTGCCACCAGCGGACCCCCGGGAGGGAGGCACACTGAAGCTTTCTTT. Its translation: CATSGPPGGRHTEAFF.

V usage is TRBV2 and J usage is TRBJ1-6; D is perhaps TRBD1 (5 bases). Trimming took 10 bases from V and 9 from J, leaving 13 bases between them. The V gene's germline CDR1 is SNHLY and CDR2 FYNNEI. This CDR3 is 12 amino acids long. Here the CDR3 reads CATNRGSSPLHF. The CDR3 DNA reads TGTGCCACCAACCGGGGGAGTTCACCCCTCCACTTT.

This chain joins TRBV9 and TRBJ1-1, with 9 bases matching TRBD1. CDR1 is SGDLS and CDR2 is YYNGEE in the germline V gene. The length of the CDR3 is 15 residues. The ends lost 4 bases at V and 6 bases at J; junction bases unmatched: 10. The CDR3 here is CASSPHGQGKAEAFF. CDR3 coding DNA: TGTGCCAGCAGCCCCCACGGACAGGGGAAGGCTGAAGCTTTCTTT. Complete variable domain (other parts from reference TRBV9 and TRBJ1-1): DSGVTQTPKHLITATGQRVTLRCSPRSGDLSVYWYQQSLDQGLQFLIQYYNGEERAKGNILERFSAQQFPDLHSELNLSSLELGDSALYFCASSPHGQGKAEAFFGQGTRLTVV.

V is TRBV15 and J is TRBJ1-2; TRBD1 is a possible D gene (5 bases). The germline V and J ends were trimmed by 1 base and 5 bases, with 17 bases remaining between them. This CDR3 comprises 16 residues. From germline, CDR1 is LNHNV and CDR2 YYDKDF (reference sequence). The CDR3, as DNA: TGTGCCACCAGCAGAGTAGGGGTCGACCCCTCTTATGGCTACACCTTC. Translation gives CATSRVGVDPSYGYTF.

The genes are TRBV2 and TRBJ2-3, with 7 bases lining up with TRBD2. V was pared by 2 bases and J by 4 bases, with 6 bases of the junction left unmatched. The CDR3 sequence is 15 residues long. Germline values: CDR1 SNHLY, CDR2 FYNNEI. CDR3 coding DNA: TGTGCCAGCAGTGAACGGGGGAGGGCTTCAGATACGCAGTATTTT. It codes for CASSERGRASDTQYF.

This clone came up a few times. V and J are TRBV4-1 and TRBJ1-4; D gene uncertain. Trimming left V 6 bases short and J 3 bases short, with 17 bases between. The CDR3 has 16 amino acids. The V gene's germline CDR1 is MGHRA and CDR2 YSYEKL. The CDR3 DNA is TGCGCCAGCAGACCAGGCGCCGGGAACTCTAATGAAAAACTGTTTTTT. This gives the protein CASRPGAGNSNEKLFF.

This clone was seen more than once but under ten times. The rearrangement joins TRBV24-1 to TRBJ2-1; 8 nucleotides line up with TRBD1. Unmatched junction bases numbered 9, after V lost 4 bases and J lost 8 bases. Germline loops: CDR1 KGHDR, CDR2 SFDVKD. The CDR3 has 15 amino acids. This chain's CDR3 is CATSDPGQGGDEQFF. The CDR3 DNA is TGTGCCACCAGTGACCCTGGACAGGGCGGCGATGAGCAGTTCTTC.

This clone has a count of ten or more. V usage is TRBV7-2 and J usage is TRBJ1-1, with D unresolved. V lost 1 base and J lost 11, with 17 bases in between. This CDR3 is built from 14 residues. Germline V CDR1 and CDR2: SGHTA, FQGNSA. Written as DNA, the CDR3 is TGTGCCAGCAGCTTAGGGACCGAGTCCAGCGGGGCTTTCTTT. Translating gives CASSLGTESSGAFF.

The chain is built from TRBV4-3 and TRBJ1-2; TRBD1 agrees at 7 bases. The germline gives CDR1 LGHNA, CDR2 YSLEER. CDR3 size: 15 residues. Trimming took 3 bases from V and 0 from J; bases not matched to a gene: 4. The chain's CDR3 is CASSHGQEANYGYTF. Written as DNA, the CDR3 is TGCGCCAGCAGCCACGGACAGGAGGCTAACTATGGCTACACCTTC.

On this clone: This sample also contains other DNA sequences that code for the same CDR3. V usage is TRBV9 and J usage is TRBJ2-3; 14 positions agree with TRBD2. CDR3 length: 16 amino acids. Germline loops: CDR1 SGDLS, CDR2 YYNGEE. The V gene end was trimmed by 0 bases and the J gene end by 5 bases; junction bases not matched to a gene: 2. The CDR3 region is CASSVGLAGGEDTQYF. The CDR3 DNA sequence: TGTGCCAGCAGCGTAGGACTAGCGGGAGGGGAAGATACGCAGTATTTT.

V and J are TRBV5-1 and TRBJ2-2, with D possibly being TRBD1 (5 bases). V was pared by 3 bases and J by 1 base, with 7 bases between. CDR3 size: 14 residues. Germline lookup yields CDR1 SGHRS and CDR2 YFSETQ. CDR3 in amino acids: CASSYGQNTGELFF. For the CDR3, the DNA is TGCGCCAGCAGCTATGGACAGAACACCGGGGAGCTGTTTTTT.

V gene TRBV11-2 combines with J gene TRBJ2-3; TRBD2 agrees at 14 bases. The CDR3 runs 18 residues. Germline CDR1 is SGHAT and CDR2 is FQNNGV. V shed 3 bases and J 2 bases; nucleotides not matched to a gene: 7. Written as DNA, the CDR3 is TGTGCCAGCAGCTTTCTCGGGACTAGCGGGAGACTCACAGATACGCAGTATTTT. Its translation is CASSFLGTSGRLTDTQYF.

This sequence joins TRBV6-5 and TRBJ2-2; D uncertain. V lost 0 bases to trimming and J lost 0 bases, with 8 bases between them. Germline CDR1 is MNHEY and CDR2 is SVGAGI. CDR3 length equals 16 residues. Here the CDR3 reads CASSYSGRANTGELFF. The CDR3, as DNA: TGTGCCAGCAGTTACTCGGGCAGAGCGAACACCGGGGAGCTGTTTTTT.